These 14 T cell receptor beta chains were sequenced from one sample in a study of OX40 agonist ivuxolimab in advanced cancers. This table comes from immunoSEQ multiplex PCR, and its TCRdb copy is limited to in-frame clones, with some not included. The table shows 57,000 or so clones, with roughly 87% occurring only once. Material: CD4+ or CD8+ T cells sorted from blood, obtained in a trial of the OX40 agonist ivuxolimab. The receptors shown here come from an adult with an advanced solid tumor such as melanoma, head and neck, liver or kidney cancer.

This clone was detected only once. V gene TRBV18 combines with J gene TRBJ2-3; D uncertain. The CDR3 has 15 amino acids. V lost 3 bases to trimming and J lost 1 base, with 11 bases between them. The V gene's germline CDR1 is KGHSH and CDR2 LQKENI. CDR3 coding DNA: TGTGCCAGCTCACCCTCGGCTCCCGGCACAGATACGCAGTATTTT. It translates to CASSPSAPGTDTQYF.

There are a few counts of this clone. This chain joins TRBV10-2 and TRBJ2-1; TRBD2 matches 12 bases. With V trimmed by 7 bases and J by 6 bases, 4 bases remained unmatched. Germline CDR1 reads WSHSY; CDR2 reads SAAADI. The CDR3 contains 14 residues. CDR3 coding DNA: TGCGCCAGCACTAGCGGGGGGGCTGGCAATGAGCAGTTCTTC. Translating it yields CASTSGGAGNEQFF.

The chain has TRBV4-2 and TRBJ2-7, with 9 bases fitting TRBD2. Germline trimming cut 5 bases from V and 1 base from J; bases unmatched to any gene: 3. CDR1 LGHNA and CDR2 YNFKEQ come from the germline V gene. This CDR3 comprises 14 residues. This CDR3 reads CASSSSGVSYEQYF. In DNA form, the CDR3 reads TGTGCCAGCAGCTCTAGCGGGGTATCCTACGAGCAGTACTTC.

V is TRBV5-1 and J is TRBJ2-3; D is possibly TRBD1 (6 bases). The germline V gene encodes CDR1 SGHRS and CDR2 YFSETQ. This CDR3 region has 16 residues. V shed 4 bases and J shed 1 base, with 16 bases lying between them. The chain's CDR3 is CASSDARQDGTDTQYF. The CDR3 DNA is TGCGCCAGCAGCGACGCCCGACAGGACGGCACAGATACGCAGTATTTT.

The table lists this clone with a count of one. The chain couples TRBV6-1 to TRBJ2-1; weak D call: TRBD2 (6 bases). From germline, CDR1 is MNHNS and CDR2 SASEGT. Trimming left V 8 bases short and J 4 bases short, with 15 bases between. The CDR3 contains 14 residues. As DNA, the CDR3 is TGTGCCAGCGGGAGGCCAGGGCCTTACAATGAGCAGTTCTTC. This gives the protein CASGRPGPYNEQFF.

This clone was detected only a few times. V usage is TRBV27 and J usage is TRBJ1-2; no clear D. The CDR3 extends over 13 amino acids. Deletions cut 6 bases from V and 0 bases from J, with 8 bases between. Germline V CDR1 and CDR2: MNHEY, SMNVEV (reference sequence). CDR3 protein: CASSSLANYGYTF. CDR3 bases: TGTGCCAGCAGCTCTCTGGCTAACTATGGCTACACCTTC.

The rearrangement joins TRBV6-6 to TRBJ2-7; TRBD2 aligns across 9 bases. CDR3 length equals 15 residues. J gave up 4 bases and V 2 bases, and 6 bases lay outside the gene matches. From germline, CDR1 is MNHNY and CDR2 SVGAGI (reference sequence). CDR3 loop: CASSYTRGGLYEQYF. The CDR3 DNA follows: TGTGCCAGCAGTTACACGCGGGGGGGCCTTTACGAGCAGTACTTC.

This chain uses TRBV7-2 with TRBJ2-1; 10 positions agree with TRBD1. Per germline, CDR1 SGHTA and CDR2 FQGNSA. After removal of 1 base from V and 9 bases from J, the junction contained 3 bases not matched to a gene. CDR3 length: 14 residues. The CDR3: CASSLGGQGREQFF. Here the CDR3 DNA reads TGTGCCAGCAGCTTAGGGGGACAGGGGCGTGAGCAGTTCTTC.

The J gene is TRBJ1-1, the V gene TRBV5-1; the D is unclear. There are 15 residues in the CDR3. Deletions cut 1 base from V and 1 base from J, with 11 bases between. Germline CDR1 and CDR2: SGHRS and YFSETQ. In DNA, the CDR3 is TGCGCCAGCAGCTTGTTTCAGGCGAAGAACACTGAAGCTTTCTTT. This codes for CASSLFQAKNTEAFF.

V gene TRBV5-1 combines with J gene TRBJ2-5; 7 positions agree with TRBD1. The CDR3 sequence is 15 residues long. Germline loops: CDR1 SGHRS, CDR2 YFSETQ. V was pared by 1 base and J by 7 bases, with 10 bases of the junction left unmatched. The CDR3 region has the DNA TGCGCCAGCAGCTTGATCCCTGGACAGGAAGGGACCCAGTACTTC. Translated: CASSLIPGQEGTQYF.

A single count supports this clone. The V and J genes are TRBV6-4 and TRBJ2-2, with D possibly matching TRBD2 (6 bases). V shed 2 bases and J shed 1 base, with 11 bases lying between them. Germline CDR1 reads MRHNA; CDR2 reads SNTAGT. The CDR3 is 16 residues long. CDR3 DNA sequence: TGTGCCAGCAGTGACCTACCAGCGGGGAACACCGGGGAGCTGTTTTTT. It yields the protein CASSDLPAGNTGELFF.

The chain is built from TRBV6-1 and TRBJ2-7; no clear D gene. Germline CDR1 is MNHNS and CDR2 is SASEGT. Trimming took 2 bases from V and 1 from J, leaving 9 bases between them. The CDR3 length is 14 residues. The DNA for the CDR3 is TGTGCCAGCAGTGAAAGGTCCTATTCCTACGAGCAGTACTTC. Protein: CASSERSYSYEQYF.

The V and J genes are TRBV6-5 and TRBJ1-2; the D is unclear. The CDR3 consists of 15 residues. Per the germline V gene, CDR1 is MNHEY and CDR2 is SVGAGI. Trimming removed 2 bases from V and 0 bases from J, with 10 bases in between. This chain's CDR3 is CASSYAPETNYGYTF. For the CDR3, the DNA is TGTGCCAGCAGTTACGCGCCAGAAACTAACTATGGCTACACCTTC.

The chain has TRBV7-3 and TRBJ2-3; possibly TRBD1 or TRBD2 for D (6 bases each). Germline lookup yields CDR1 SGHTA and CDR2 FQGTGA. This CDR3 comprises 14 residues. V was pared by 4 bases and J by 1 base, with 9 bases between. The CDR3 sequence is CASSSGARTDTQYF. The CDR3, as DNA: TGTGCCAGCAGCTCGGGGGCCCGCACAGATACGCAGTATTTT.